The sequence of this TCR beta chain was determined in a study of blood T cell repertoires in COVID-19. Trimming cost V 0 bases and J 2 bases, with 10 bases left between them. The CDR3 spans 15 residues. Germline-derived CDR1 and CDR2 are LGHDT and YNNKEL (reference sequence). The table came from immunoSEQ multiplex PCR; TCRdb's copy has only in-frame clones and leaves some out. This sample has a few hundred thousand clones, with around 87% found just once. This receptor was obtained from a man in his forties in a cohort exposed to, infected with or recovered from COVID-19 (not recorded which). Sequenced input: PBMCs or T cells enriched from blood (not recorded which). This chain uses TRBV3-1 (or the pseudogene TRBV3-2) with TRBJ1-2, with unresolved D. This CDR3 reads CASSQDIAVNYGYTF. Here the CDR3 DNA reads TGTGCCAGCAGCCAAGATATAGCGGTAAACTATGGCTACACCTTC.